These 16 T cell receptor beta chains were all obtained from the same sample, sequenced in a study of blood T cell repertoires in COVID-19. Generated by immunoSEQ multiplex PCR, the TCRdb table keeps only in-frame clones and is missing some. The repertoire holds about 51,000 clones, with 85% to 90% as singletons. The sequenced sample was peripheral blood. The receptors stem from a man older than 75 with active COVID-19.

The V call is TRBV27, the J call TRBJ1-3, with D hard to call. The CDR3 spans 15 residues. Trimming removed 3 bases at V and 2 bases at J, with 11 bases between. Germline assignment: CDR1 MNHEY and CDR2 SMNVEV (reference sequence). In DNA, the CDR3 is TGTGCCAGCAGTTTTATCCCGGTGGCTGGAAACACCATATATTTT. This codes for CASSFIPVAGNTIYF.

This chain joins TRBV28 and TRBJ1-4, with 10 bases fitting TRBD1. The trim removed 4 bases at V and 13 bases at J, leaving 15 bases unmatched. CDR1 and CDR2 from the germline V gene are MDHEN and SYDVKM. The CDR3 is 16 residues long. CDR3 in DNA: TGTGCCAGCAGTTCCACAGGATCCGGGACAGGGGCCCTACTGTTTTTT. Translated, it gives CASSSTGSGTGALLFF.

The CDR3 reads CASSSTGGDYGYTF. In DNA form, the CDR3 reads TGCGCCAGCAGCTCGACAGGGGGCGACTATGGCTACACCTTC. The rearrangement links TRBV5-1 to TRBJ1-2; TRBD1 aligns across 10 bases. Per germline, CDR1 SGHRS and CDR2 YFSETQ. CDR3 length equals 14 residues. V lost 3 bases to trimming and J lost 3 bases; unmatched junction nucleotides: 2. Combining the CDR3 with reference TRBV5-1 and TRBJ1-2 gives the whole variable domain KAGVTQTPRYLIKTRGQQVTLSCSPISGHRSVSWYQQTPGQGLQFLFEYFSETQRNKGNFPGRFSGRQFSNSRSEMNVSTLELGDSALYLCASSSTGGDYGYTFGSGTRLTVV.

The chain uses TRBV5-1 and TRBJ2-3; 9 positions match TRBD1. Germline lookup yields CDR1 SGHRS and CDR2 YFSETQ. Unmatched junction bases numbered 8, after V lost 0 bases and J lost 0 bases. The CDR3 is 18 amino acids. The CDR3 here is CASSLGRTGDDSTDTQYF. In nucleotides, the CDR3 is TGCGCCAGCAGCTTGGGGAGGACAGGGGACGATAGCACAGATACGCAGTATTTT.

The V and J genes are TRBV7-9 and TRBJ1-3; 10 positions agree with TRBD1. CDR1 SEHNR and CDR2 FQNEAQ come from the germline V gene (reference sequence). J gave up 2 bases and V 4 bases, and 11 bases lay outside the gene matches. There are 18 residues in the CDR3. CDR3 protein: CASSSLMGQGMAGNTIYF. The DNA of the CDR3 is TGTGCCAGCAGCTCCCTGATGGGACAGGGGATGGCTGGAAACACCATATATTTT.

The chain combines TRBV9 with TRBJ1-1, with 7 bases matching TRBD1. Trimming removed 0 bases from V and 9 bases from J; junction bases left unmatched: 2. Germline values: CDR1 SGDLS, CDR2 YYNGEE. This CDR3 has 12 amino acids. DNA of the CDR3: TGTGCCAGCAGCGTAGACAGGGGAAAAGCTTTCTTT. The encoded protein is CASSVDRGKAFF.

The V call is TRBV4-2, the J call TRBJ2-7, with 8 nucleotides matching TRBD1. This CDR3 is built from 16 residues. J lost 2 bases, V lost 1 base, and 7 bases had no gene match. Germline CDR1 and CDR2: LGHNA and YNFKEQ. This CDR3 reads CASSQVVRTGPYEQYF. CDR3 DNA: TGTGCCAGCAGCCAAGTTGTTAGGACAGGGCCCTACGAGCAGTACTTC.

V gene TRBV7-3 combines with J gene TRBJ2-7, with a tentative D call TRBD1 (6 bases). Germline CDR1 SGHTA, CDR2 FQGTGA. There are 14 residues in the CDR3. V was pared by 4 bases and J by 3 bases, with 13 bases between. The CDR3 region has the DNA TGTGCCAGCAGCTCGACCGGGACACACTACGAGCAGTACTTC. This codes for CASSSTGTHYEQYF.

The J gene is TRBJ1-1, the V gene TRBV28, with no clear D. This CDR3 is built from 12 residues. Trimming shortened V by 5 bases and J by 10 bases, and 14 bases separated the two germline ends. CDR1 is MDHEN, CDR2 SYDVKM, per germline. The CDR3 DNA is TGTGCCAGCAGTGATTACTTCCGTCGAGCTTTCTTT. Protein product: CASSDYFRRAFF.

This rearrangement joins TRBV30 to TRBJ2-5; 7 bases fit TRBD2. Germline trimming cut 3 bases from V and 6 bases from J; bases unmatched to any gene: 4. Germline V gene sequence: CDR1 GTSNPN, CDR2 SVGIG (reference sequence). CDR3 length: 12 residues. The DNA for the CDR3 is TGTGCCTGGAGCGGGGGGTCCCAGACCCAGTACTTC. It encodes CAWSGGSQTQYF.

The chain links TRBV7-2 to TRBJ2-1, with D unclear. CDR1 and CDR2 from the germline V gene are SGHTA and FQGNSA. Trimming removed 1 base from V and 8 bases from J, with 9 bases in between. The CDR3 runs to 13 residues. The CDR3 loop is CASSLGAKDEQFF. CDR3 sequence (DNA): TGTGCCAGCAGCTTAGGGGCCAAGGATGAGCAGTTCTTC.

This clone was counted a single time. The chain carries TRBV28 and TRBJ1-2; 9 bases are shared with TRBD1. V shed 7 bases, J shed 2 bases, and the junction held 14 bases outside the gene matches. Germline V gene lookup returns CDR1 MDHEN and CDR2 SYDVKM. CDR3 length equals 17 residues. CDR3 amino acids: CASTSRVTGGLNYGYTF. The CDR3 DNA reads TGTGCCAGCACCTCAAGGGTTACAGGGGGCTTAAACTATGGCTACACCTTC.

V usage is TRBV7-2 and J usage is TRBJ2-2; no definite D call. The V and J ends lost 1 base and 2 bases respectively, with 5 bases between them. This CDR3 region has 14 residues. Looked up from germline, CDR1 is SGHTA and CDR2 is FQGNSA. CDR3 region: CASSLGQNTGELFF. In nucleotides, the CDR3 is TGTGCCAGCAGCTTAGGACAAAACACCGGGGAGCTGTTTTTT.

This clone has just one count. The V gene is TRBV4-3, the J gene TRBJ2-1; D gene unclear. V lost 0 bases and J 0 bases, leaving 6 bases between the germline ends. Germline CDR1 is LGHNA and CDR2 is YSLEER. The CDR3 loop spans 15 amino acids. The CDR3: CASSQEFSSYNEQFF. Here the CDR3 DNA reads TGCGCCAGCAGCCAAGAATTCAGCTCCTACAATGAGCAGTTCTTC.

V gene TRBV11-2 combines with J gene TRBJ2-2; possible D gene TRBD1, 6 bases. Germline CDR1 and CDR2: SGHAT and FQNNGV. This CDR3 spans 16 amino acids. V was pared by 3 bases and J by 6 bases, with 17 bases between. CDR3 nucleotide sequence: TGTGCCAGCAGCTTTGCGACAGGTGAGAGGTCCGGGGAGCTGTTTTTT. Translated: CASSFATGERSGELFF.

V usage is TRBV18 and J usage is TRBJ2-3; TRBD2 matches at 7 bases. After removal of 3 bases from V and 1 base from J, the junction contained 4 bases not matched to a gene. The CDR3 runs 15 residues. The germline V gene has CDR1 KGHSH and CDR2 LQKENI. CDR3 in amino acids: CASSPFTSGTDTQYF. DNA for the CDR3: TGTGCCAGCTCACCGTTCACTAGCGGCACAGATACGCAGTATTTT.